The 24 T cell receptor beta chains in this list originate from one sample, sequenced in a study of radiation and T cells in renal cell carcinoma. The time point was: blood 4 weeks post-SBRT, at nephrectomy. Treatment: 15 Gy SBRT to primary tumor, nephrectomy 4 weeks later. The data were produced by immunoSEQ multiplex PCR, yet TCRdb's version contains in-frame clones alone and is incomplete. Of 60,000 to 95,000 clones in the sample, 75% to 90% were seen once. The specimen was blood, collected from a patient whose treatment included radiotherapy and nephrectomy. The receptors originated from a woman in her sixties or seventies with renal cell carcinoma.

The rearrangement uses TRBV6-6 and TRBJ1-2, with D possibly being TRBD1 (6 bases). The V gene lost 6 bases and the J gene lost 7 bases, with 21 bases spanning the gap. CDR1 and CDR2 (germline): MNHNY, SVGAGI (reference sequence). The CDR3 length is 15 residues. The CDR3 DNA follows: TGTGCCAGCAGCCCCGGGGGGACATCGGGATCTGGCTACACCTTC. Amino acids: CASSPGGTSGSGYTF.

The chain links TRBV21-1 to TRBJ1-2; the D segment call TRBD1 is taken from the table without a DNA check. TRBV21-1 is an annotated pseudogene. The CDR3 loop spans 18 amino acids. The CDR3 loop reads CASSKATLGRASEYGYTF. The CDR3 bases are TGTGCCAGCAGCAAAGCAACCTTAGGCAGGGCCTCAGAGTATGGCTACACCTTC.

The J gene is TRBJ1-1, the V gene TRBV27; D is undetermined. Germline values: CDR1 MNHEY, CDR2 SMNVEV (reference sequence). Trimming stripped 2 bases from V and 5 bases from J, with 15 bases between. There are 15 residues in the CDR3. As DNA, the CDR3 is TGTGCCAGCAGTTTAATTGAGGGTCTGGGAACTGAAGCTTTCTTT. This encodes CASSLIEGLGTEAFF.

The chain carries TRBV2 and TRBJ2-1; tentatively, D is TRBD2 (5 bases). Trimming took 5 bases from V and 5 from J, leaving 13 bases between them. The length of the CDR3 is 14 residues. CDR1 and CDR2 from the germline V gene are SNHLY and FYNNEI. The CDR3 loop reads CASSPRRGNNEQFF. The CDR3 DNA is TGTGCCAGCAGTCCTAGGAGAGGGAACAATGAGCAGTTCTTC. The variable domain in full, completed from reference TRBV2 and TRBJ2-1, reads EPEVTQTPSHQVTQMGQEVILRCVPISNHLYFYWYRQILGQKVEFLVSFYNNEISEKSEIFDDQFSVERPDGSNFTLKIRSTKLEDSAMYFCASSPRRGNNEQFFGPGTRLTVL.

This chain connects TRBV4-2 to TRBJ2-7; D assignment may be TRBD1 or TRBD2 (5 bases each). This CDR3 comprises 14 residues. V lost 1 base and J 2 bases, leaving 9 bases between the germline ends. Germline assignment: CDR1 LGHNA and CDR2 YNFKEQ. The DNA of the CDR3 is TGTGCCAGCAGCCAAGTGGGGGTTACCTACGAGCAGTACTTC. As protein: CASSQVGVTYEQYF.

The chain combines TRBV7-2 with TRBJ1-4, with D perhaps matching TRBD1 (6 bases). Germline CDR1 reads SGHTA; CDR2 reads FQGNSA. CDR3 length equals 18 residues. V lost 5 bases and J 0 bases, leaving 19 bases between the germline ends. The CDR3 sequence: CASSKNGQKGTTNEKLFF. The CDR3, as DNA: TGTGCCAGCAGCAAAAACGGACAGAAGGGAACAACTAATGAAAAACTGTTTTTT. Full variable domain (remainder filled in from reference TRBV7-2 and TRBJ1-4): GAGVSQSPSNKVTEKGKDVELRCDPISGHTALYWYRQSLGQGLEFLIYFQGNSAPDKSGLPSDRFSAERTGGSVSTLTIQRTQQEDSAVYLCASSKNGQKGTTNEKLFFGSGTQLSVL.

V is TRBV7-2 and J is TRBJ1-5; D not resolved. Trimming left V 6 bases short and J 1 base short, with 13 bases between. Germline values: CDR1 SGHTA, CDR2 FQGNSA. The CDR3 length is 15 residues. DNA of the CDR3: TGTGCCAGCAGGCCTCAGTTGGACAGCAATCAGCCCCAGCATTTT. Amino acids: CASRPQLDSNQPQHF.

In DNA, the CDR3 is TGTGCCAGCAAGGAGGGGATAGGACAGCCCCAGCATTTT. Residues: CASKEGIGQPQHF. The chain is built from TRBV6-1 and TRBJ1-5, with D possibly TRBD1 on 5 matching bases. The germline V gene encodes CDR1 MNHNS and CDR2 SASEGT. The CDR3 contains 13 residues. The V end lost 7 bases, the J end lost 7 bases, and 14 bases lay between the germline ends.

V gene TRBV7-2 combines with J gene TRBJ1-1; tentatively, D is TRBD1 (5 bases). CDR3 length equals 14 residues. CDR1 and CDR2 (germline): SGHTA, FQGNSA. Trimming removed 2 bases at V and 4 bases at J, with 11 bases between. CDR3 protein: CASSLSVDTTEAFF. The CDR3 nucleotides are TGTGCCAGCAGCTTAAGTGTGGACACCACTGAAGCTTTCTTT. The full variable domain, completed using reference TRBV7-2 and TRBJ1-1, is GAGVSQSPSNKVTEKGKDVELRCDPISGHTALYWYRQSLGQGLEFLIYFQGNSAPDKSGLPSDRFSAERTGGSVSTLTIQRTQQEDSAVYLCASSLSVDTTEAFFGQGTRLTVV.

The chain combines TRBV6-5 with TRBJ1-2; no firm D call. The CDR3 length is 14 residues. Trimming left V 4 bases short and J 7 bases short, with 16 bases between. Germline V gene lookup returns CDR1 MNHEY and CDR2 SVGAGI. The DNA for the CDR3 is TGTGCCAGCAGTTCCTCCGGGAAAGCAATTGGCTACACCTTC. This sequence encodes CASSSSGKAIGYTF.

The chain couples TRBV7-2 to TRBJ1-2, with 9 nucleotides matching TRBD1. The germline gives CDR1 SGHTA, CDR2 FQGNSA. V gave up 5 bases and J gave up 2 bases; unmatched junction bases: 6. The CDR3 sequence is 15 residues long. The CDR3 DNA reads TGTGCCAGCAGCAAGACAGGGGGGACCAACTATGGCTACACCTTC. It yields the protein CASSKTGGTNYGYTF.

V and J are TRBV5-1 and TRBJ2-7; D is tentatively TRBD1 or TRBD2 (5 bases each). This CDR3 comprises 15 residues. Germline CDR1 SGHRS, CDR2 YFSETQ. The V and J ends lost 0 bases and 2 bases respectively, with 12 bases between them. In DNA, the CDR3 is TGCGCCAGCAGCTTGGGCCAGGGAGACACCTACGAGCAGTACTTC. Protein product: CASSLGQGDTYEQYF.

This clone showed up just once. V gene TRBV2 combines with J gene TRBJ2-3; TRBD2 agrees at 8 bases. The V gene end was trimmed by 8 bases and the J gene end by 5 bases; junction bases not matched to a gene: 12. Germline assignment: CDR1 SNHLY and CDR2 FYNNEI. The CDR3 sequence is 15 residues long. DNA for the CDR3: TGTGCCAGCCGACCCGTAGCGGGGCCGGTAGATACGCAGTATTTT. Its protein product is CASRPVAGPVDTQYF.

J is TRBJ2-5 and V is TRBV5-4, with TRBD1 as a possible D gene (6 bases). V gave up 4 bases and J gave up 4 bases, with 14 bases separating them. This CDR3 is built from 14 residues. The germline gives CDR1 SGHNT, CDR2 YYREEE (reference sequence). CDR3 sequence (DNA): TGTGCCAGCAGCAAGACAGGTCGTATAGAGACCCAGTACTTC. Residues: CASSKTGRIETQYF.

CDR3 DNA: TGTGCCAGCTCACCATATTCGGGCTCTGGAAACACCATATATTTT. Translating it yields CASSPYSGSGNTIYF. The rearrangement joins TRBV18 to TRBJ1-3; D remains ambiguous. This CDR3 comprises 15 residues. Germline lookup yields CDR1 KGHSH and CDR2 LQKENI. V was shortened by 2 bases and J by 0 bases, with 8 bases between the two germline ends.

CDR3 DNA: TGTGCCAGCAGCTTGAAGGGGGTATGGGTTGGCTACACCTTC. Its translation: CASSLKGVWVGYTF. This chain connects TRBV5-4 to TRBJ1-2, with D perhaps matching TRBD1 (6 bases). CDR1 and CDR2 (germline): SGHNT, YYREEE (reference sequence). V lost 1 base to trimming and J lost 7 bases, with 14 bases between them. The CDR3 has 14 residues.

The CDR3 is CASGEGLNTEAFF. The CDR3 DNA is TGTGCCAGCGGGGAGGGATTGAACACTGAAGCTTTCTTT. The V and J genes are TRBV6-1 and TRBJ1-1; D gene uncertain. The V gene's germline CDR1 is MNHNS and CDR2 SASEGT. Trimming took off 8 bases at V and 0 bases at J, with 10 bases between the two ends. The CDR3 spans 13 residues.

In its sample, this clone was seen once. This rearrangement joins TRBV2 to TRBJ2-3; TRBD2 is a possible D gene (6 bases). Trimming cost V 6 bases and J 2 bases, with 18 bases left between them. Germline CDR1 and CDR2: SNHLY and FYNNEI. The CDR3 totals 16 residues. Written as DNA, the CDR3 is TGTGCCAGCAGGGGTGCCGGGAGTCGATTCACAGATACGCAGTATTTT. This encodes CASRGAGSRFTDTQYF.

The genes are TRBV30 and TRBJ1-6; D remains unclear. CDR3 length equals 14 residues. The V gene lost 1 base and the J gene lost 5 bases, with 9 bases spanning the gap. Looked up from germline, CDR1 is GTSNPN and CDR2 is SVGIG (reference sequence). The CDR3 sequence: CAWSAGRNNSPLHF. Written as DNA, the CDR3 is TGTGCCTGGAGTGCAGGACGGAATAATTCACCCCTCCACTTT.

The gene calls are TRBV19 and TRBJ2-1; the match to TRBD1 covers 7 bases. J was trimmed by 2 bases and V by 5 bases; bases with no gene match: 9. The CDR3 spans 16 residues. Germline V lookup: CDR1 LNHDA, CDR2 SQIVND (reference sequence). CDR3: CASSSTPGQPYNEQFF. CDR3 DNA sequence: TGTGCCAGTAGTTCTACTCCGGGACAGCCCTACAATGAGCAGTTCTTC.

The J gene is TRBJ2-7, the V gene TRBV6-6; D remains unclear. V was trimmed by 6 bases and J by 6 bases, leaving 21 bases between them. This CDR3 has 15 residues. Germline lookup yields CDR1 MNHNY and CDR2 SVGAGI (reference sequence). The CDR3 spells CASRPSSVARGEQYF. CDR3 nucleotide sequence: TGTGCCAGCAGGCCCTCGTCGGTCGCTCGAGGCGAGCAGTACTTC.

The CDR3, as DNA: TGCGCCAGCAGCGAAGTGAAGGTCCTAGGCACTGAAGCTTTCTTT. Translated: CASSEVKVLGTEAFF. V gene TRBV4-1 combines with J gene TRBJ1-1; D call uncertain. Germline V gene lookup returns CDR1 MGHRA and CDR2 YSYEKL. The ends were cut back, 5 bases at V and 4 bases at J, with 17 bases in the middle. There are 15 residues in the CDR3.

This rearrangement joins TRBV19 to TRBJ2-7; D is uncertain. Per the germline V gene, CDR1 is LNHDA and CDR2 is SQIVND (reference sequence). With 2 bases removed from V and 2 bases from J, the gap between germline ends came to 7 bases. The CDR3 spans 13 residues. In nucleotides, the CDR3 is TGTGCCAGTAGTATACAGGTTACCTACGAGCAGTACTTC. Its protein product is CASSIQVTYEQYF.

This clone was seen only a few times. The CDR3 coding sequence is TGCGCCAGCAGCCAAGACAGAGCTGAAGCTTTCTTT. Its translation: CASSQDRAEAFF. The chain uses TRBV4-1 and TRBJ1-1; D gene unclear. Germline V lookup: CDR1 MGHRA, CDR2 YSYEKL. The V end was cut by 0 bases, the J end by 6 bases, with 5 bases between. The CDR3 is 12 amino acids.